Each of the 10 T cell receptor beta chains below was sequenced from the same sample in a study of type 1 and type 2 diabetes patients. PCR was run on genomic DNA. Multiplex PCR with 30 forward and 13 reverse primers amplified the TCR beta CDR3. TCRdb independently ran MiXCR on the multiplex PCR reads; one entry per CDR3 protein. The sample comprises a few hundred thousand distinct CDR3 sequences, 47% of which are singletons, and approximately 14% rests with the top ten. Sequenced material: peripheral blood mononuclear cells (PBMCs). The receptors stem from a man younger than 35 with type 2 diabetes.

This chain links TRBV6-1 with TRBJ2-2; possible D gene TRBD1, 6 bases. CDR3 length: 15 residues. Trimming pared 7 bases from V and 9 bases from J, leaving 21 bases between. Germline V gives CDR1 MNHNS, CDR2 SASEGT. The CDR3 bases are TGTGCCAGCATCAACTCAGGGGCCGATACCAGGGAGCTGTTTTTT. This translates into CASINSGADTRELFF.

J is TRBJ2-7 and V is TRBV7-2, with a weak D call TRBD1 (5 bases). The CDR3 is made up of 16 amino acids. Trimming took off 5 bases at V and 3 bases at J, with 20 bases between the two ends. Per the germline V gene, CDR1 is SGHTA and CDR2 is FQGNSA. Written as DNA, the CDR3 is TGTGCCAGCAGCCCTGACAGTAGCCGGGCTCACTACGAGCAGTACTTC. It codes for CASSPDSSRAHYEQYF.

For this clonotype: An end of the junction differs from the germline gene, which may be a read error. CDR3 in amino acids: CASSLVQESEQYF. The CDR3 DNA is TGTGCCAGCAGTTTAGTACAGGAAAGCGAGCAATACTTC. The V gene is TRBV12-3 or TRBV12-4, the J gene TRBJ2-7, with a tentative D call TRBD1 (5 bases). The CDR3 extends over 13 amino acids.

The chain has TRBV6-1 and TRBJ1-2; 7 bases match TRBD1. Germline V lookup: CDR1 MNHNS, CDR2 SASEGT. The CDR3 is 15 residues long. Trimming took 5 bases from V and 6 from J; bases not matched to a gene: 12. This chain's CDR3 is CASSSDRVRTDGYTF. In DNA form, the CDR3 reads TGTGCCAGCAGTAGCGACAGGGTCAGGACGGATGGCTACACCTTC.

In the case of this clonotype: A single base separates this from a much larger clone, so it may be a read error. The V call is TRBV6-2 or TRBV6-3, the J call TRBJ1-2; D possibly corresponds to TRBD1 (5 bases). The germline gives CDR1 MNHEY, CDR2 SVGEGT. The CDR3 loop spans 13 amino acids. Trimming pared 5 bases from V and 2 bases from J, leaving 9 bases between. The CDR3 protein is CASSQTENYGYTF. The CDR3 DNA follows: TGTGCCAGCAGTCAGACAGAGAACTATGGCTACACCTTC.

The DNA of the CDR3 is TGTGCCAGTAGTTACAAGGTAGTCAGCAACACTGAAGCTTTCTTT. It translates to CASSYKVVSNTEAFF. This chain uses TRBV19 with TRBJ1-1; D gene unclear. The CDR3 is made up of 15 amino acids. V dropped 5 bases and J dropped 2 bases, with 15 bases sitting between them. Germline CDR1 LNHDA, CDR2 SQIVND (reference sequence).

The V call is TRBV19, the J call TRBJ2-6, with 7 bases fitting TRBD1. Unmatched junction bases numbered 4, after V lost 3 bases and J lost 2 bases. The CDR3 has 16 amino acids. Germline lookup yields CDR1 LNHDA and CDR2 SQIVND (reference sequence). CDR3 sequence reads: CASSIQQGAGANVLTF. The CDR3 DNA reads as TGTGCCAGTAGTATTCAGCAGGGGGCTGGGGCCAACGTCCTGACTTTC.

The chain carries TRBV7-2 and TRBJ2-3; D is undetermined. Looked up from germline, CDR1 is SGHTA and CDR2 is FQGNSA. This CDR3 is built from 14 residues. Trimming removed 7 bases at V and 1 base at J, with 12 bases between. The CDR3 nucleotides are TGTGCCAGCACCCGGTTAGGTGGCACAGATACGCAGTATTTT. Translation gives CASTRLGGTDTQYF.

The chain couples TRBV7-2 to TRBJ2-5; the D gene is possibly TRBD2 (7 bases). Trimming left V 5 bases short and J 5 bases short, with 12 bases between. This CDR3 region has 13 residues. Germline V gene lookup returns CDR1 SGHTA and CDR2 FQGNSA. CDR3 residues: CASSRGARETQYF. CDR3 nucleotide sequence: TGTGCCAGCAGCCGGGGGGCCCGGGAGACCCAGTACTTC.

This chain joins TRBV19 and TRBJ1-1; D not certain. Germline loops: CDR1 LNHDA, CDR2 SQIVND (reference sequence). Trimming removed 5 bases from V and 1 base from J, with 11 bases in between. The CDR3 extends over 14 amino acids. CDR3 bases: TGTGCCAGTAGTCAGCCGACCTCGAACACTGAAGCTTTCTTT. Protein sequence: CASSQPTSNTEAFF.